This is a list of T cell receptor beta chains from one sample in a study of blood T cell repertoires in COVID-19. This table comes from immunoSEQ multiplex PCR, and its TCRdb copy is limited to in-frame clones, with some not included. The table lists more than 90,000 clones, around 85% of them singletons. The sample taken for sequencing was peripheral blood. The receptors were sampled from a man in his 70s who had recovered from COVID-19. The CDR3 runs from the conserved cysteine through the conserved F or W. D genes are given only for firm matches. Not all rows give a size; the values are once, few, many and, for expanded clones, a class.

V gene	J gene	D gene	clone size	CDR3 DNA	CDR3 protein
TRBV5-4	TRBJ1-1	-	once	TGTGCCAGCAGCTTGGGCCAGGGACACATGAACACTGAAGCTTTCTTT	CASSLGQGHMNTEAFF
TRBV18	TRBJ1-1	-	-	TGTGCCAGCTCACGGGGCAGGGGCCAACTATTTGAAGCTTTCTTT	CASSRGRGQLFEAFF
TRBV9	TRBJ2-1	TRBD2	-	TGTGCCAGCAGCGAGACCTCTCTAGCGGGGCGTTACAATGAGCAGTTCTTC	CASSETSLAGRYNEQFF
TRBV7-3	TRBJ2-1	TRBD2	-	TGTGCCAGCAGCTTAAGCGGGAGGAATGAGCAGTTCTTC	CASSLSGRNEQFF
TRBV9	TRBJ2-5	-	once	TGTGCCAGCAGCGTAGCTTCACGGGAGACCCAGTACTTC	CASSVASRETQYF
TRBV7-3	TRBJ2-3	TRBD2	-	TGTGCCAGCAGCTTACCCGTGAGCAGCGGGGGCACAGATACGCAGTATTTT	CASSLPVSSGGTDTQYF
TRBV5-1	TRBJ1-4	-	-	TGCGCCAGCAGCTTGGGAGCCGCAACTAATGAAAAACTGTTTTTT	CASSLGAATNEKLFF
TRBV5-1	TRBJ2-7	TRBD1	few	TGCGCCAGCAGCCAGGGACAGGGGGCCTACGAGCAGTACTTC	CASSQGQGAYEQYF
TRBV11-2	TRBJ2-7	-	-	TGTGCCAGCAGCTTTTCCGGAGGGTATCAGTACGAGCAGTACTTC	CASSFSGGYQYEQYF
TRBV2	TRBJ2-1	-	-	TGTGCCAGCAGCCTCAGGGAATTCACCTACAATGAGCAGTTCTTC	CASSLREFTYNEQFF
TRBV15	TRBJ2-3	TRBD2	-	TGTGCCACCAGCAAGTACGGGACTAGCGGGAGTACAGATACGCAGTATTTT	CATSKYGTSGSTDTQYF
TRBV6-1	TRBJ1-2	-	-	TGTGCCAGCAGTGAAAGTTGGGGGCAGGGGTATGGCTACACCTTC	CASSESWGQGYGYTF
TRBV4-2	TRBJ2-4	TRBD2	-	TGTGCCAGCAGCCACGCATCGGCTAGCGGGAGGAACATTCAGTACTTC	CASSHASASGRNIQYF
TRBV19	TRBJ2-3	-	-	TGTGCCAGTAGTATCGGGCAGGGGCGCACAGATACGCAGTATTTT	CASSIGQGRTDTQYF
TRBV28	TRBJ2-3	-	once	TGTGCCAGCAGTTTAGGGGGCGTGGGTCATACGCAGTATTTT	CASSLGGVGHTQYF
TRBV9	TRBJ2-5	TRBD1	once	TGTGCCAGCAGCCCCCTGGGACAGGGAAGGGTGATAACGTGCCAAGAGACCCAGTACTTC	CASSPLGQGRVITCQETQYF
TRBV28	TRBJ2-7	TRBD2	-	TGTGCCAGCCTTCGGGGAGGGAGTTACGAGCAGTACTTC	CASLRGGSYEQYF
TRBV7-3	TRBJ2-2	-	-	TGTGCCAGCAGCTTAAGGCAGTCGTCAGGGGAGCTGTTTTTT	CASSLRQSSGELFF
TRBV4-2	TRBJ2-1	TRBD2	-	TGTGCCAGCAGCCAAGGTGGTAGCGGGAGGGACAATGAGCAGTTCTTC	CASSQGGSGRDNEQFF
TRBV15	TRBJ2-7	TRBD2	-	TGTGCCACCAGCAGTGGACTAGCGGGAGTTTACGAGCAGTACTTC	CATSSGLAGVYEQYF
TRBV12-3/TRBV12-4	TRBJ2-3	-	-	TGTGCCAGCAGTTTGTGGGGCCCAGATACGCAGTATTTT	CASSLWGPDTQYF
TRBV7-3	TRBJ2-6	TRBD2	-	TGTGCCAGCAGCTTAATAGCGGGAGAGCCTTGGGGCTCTGGGGCCAACGTCCTGACTTTC	CASSLIAGEPWGSGANVLTF
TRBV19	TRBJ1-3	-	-	TGTGCCAGTAGCCCACTCCTTAACAGGGCTGGAAACACCATATATTTT	CASSPLLNRAGNTIYF
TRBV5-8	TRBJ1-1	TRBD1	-	TGTGCCAGCAGCCGCAGGGGGCTCAACACTGAAGCTTTCTTT	CASSRRGLNTEAFF
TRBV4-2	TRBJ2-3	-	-	TGTGCCAGCAGCCAAGAGGCGGGCCGCACAGATACGCAGTATTTT	CASSQEAGRTDTQYF
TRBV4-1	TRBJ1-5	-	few	TGCGCCAGCAGCCAGATCGCGGGTTTCAGCAATCAGCCCCAGCATTTT	CASSQIAGFSNQPQHF
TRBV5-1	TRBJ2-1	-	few	TGCGCCAGCAGCCAGGAGCCGGGAGTGGGCAATGAGCAGTTCTTC	CASSQEPGVGNEQFF
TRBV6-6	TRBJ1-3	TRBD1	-	TGTGCCAGCAGTCCAGGGGGCTTGGGAGGAAACACCATATATTTT	CASSPGGLGGNTIYF
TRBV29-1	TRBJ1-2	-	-	TGCAGCGTGGGGGGGAGCTATGGCTACACCTTC	CSVGGSYGYTF
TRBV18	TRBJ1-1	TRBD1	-	TGTGCCAGCTCACCGACCACAGGGGGCACTGAAGCTTTCTTT	CASSPTTGGTEAFF
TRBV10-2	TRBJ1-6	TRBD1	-	TGCGCCAGCAGTGGGCGGGACAGGGGCCATTCACCCCTCCACTTT	CASSGRDRGHSPLHF
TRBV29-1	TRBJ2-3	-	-	TGCAGCGTTCCTAAGGGTAGCGGCGTCGGAGATACGCAGTATTTT	CSVPKGSGVGDTQYF
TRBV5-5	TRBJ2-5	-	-	TGTGCCAGCAGCTTTTCAGGGAACCAAGAGACCCAGTACTTC	CASSFSGNQETQYF
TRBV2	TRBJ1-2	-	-	TGTGCCAGCAGTGAAGGACAGAGCTATGGCTACACCTTC	CASSEGQSYGYTF
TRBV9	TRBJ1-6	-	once	TGTGCCAGCAGCGTAGAAGACCAGGTAAATTCACCCCTCCACTTT	CASSVEDQVNSPLHF
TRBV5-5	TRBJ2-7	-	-	TGTGCCAGCAGCTTAGAACTTCAATCCTACGAGCAGTACTTC	CASSLELQSYEQYF
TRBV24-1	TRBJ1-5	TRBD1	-	TGTGCCACCAGTGATAACGGACAGGGCCGTCAGCCCCAGCATTTT	CATSDNGQGRQPQHF
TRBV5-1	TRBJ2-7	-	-	TGCGCCAGCAGCAAGGCAGGGGCTAGCTACGAGCAGTACTTC	CASSKAGASYEQYF
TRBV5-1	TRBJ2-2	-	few	TGCGCCAGCAGCAACGGGGGGAACACCGGGGAGCTGTTTTTT	CASSNGGNTGELFF
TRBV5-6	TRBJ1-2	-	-	TGTGCCAGCAGCTTAATCTCGTCCGGGGGCTACACCTTC	CASSLISSGGYTF
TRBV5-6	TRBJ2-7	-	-	TGTGCCAGCACCCTGAGGCAGGGCTACGAGCAGTACTTC	CASTLRQGYEQYF
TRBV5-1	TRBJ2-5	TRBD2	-	TGCGCCAGCAGCTTGTCGTCGCGGGAGAGTGAGACCCAGTACTTC	CASSLSSRESETQYF
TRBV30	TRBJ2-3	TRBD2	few	TGTGCCTGGAGAAAAGGATTCATGCGGGGGAGCACAGATACGCAGTATTTT	CAWRKGFMRGSTDTQYF
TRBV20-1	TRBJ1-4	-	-	TGCAGTGCTAGTTCACGACAGCTAACAACTAATGAAAAACTGTTTTTT	CSASSRQLTTNEKLFF
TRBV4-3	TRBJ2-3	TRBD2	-	TGCGCCAGCAGCCAAGGTAGATTAGCGGGAGGGTCAGATACGCAGTATTTT	CASSQGRLAGGSDTQYF
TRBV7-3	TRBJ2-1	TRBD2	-	TGTGCCAGCAGCCCGACTAGCGGGGCCACCTACAATGAGCAGTTCTTC	CASSPTSGATYNEQFF
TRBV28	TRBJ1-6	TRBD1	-	TGTGCCATACACCGGGACAGATATAATTCACCCCTCCACTTT	CAIHRDRYNSPLHF
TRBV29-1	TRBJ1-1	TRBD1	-	TGCAGCGTTGAAATGGGGACAGGGGGCACTGAAGCTTTCTTT	CSVEMGTGGTEAFF
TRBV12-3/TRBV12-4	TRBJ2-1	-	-	TGTGCCAGCAGAAGGTGGGGCCACAATGAGCAGTTCTTC	CASRRWGHNEQFF
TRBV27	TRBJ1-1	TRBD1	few	TGTGCCAGCAGTTTAAGGGGGCCGCTCGAAGCTTTCTTT	CASSLRGPLEAFF